The rows below give T cell receptor beta chains drawn from one sample of a study of T-cell reconstitution after alpha-beta-depleted transplantation in children. TCRdb ran MiXCR on the PCR reads and lists one entry per CDR3 protein. The table records 130,000 or so distinct CDR3 sequences, approximately 8.7% of them present only once. The sample was PBMCs, mostly from graft donor cells, taken 180 days after TCRalphabeta/CD19-depleted stem cell transplant. The source is a girl less than two years old who had a stem cell transplant for combined immunodeficiency, so the T cells may come from the graft donor. Each CDR3 is given with its conserved first and last residue. Fields, in order: CDR3 protein, CDR3 DNA, J gene, D gene, clone size, V gene. The D gene is left open where the match is weak. Rows give clone size only sometimes, using once, few, many, or a class for an expanded clone.

CDR3 protein: CASSGLNSGVQETQYF
CDR3 DNA: TGTGCCAGCAGTGGCCTGAATAGCGGGGTTCAAGAGACCCAGTACTTC
J gene: TRBJ2-5
D gene: TRBD2
clone size: -
V gene: TRBV2

CDR3 protein: CASSPRPYSPLHF
CDR3 DNA: TGTGCCAGCAGCCCCCGGCCGTATTCACCCCTCCACTTT
J gene: TRBJ1-6
D gene: -
clone size: -
V gene: TRBV7-2

CDR3 protein: CSTSGRLYEQYF
CDR3 DNA: TGCAGTACTAGCGGGAGGTTATACGAGCAGTACTTC
J gene: TRBJ2-7
D gene: TRBD2
clone size: -
V gene: TRBV29-1

CDR3 protein: CASSRWGLAKNIQYF
CDR3 DNA: TGTGCCAGCAGTCGATGGGGACTAGCCAAAAACATTCAGTACTTC
J gene: TRBJ2-4
D gene: -
clone size: -
V gene: TRBV12-3/TRBV12-4

CDR3 protein: CSVTTSGGHSYEQYF
CDR3 DNA: TGCAGCGTGACCACTAGCGGGGGCCACTCCTACGAGCAGTACTTC
J gene: TRBJ2-7
D gene: TRBD2
clone size: few
V gene: TRBV29-1

CDR3 protein: CASTTGGTTGEQYF
CDR3 DNA: TGTGCCAGCACCACAGGGGGAACTACTGGCGAGCAGTACTTC
J gene: TRBJ2-7
D gene: TRBD1
clone size: -
V gene: TRBV12-3/TRBV12-4

CDR3 protein: CASSDGASGVEQFF
CDR3 DNA: TGTGCCAGCAGTGACGGGGCTAGCGGCGTCGAGCAGTTCTTC
J gene: TRBJ2-1
D gene: TRBD2
clone size: -
V gene: TRBV6-4

CDR3 protein: CSVEDLSAGGGTGELFF
CDR3 DNA: TGCAGCGTTGAAGATCTTTCGGCGGGAGGCGGCACCGGGGAGCTGTTTTTT
J gene: TRBJ2-2
D gene: TRBD2
clone size: few
V gene: TRBV29-1

CDR3 protein: CASSFVGEQFF
CDR3 DNA: TGTGCCAGCAGTTTTGTGGGTGAGCAGTTCTTC
J gene: TRBJ2-1
D gene: -
clone size: many
V gene: TRBV12-3/TRBV12-4

CDR3 protein: CASSLVLGATDTQYF
CDR3 DNA: TGCGCCAGCAGCTTGGTACTGGGGGCAACAGATACGCAGTATTTT
J gene: TRBJ2-3
D gene: -
clone size: -
V gene: TRBV5-1

CDR3 protein: CASSSGAGRRNTGELFF
CDR3 DNA: TGTGCCAGCAGCTCCGGTGCGGGACGCCGGAACACCGGGGAGCTGTTTTTT
J gene: TRBJ2-2
D gene: -
clone size: few
V gene: TRBV7-2

CDR3 protein: CASSLAWTHQETQYF
CDR3 DNA: TGTGCCAGCAGCTTAGCCTGGACCCATCAAGAGACCCAGTACTTC
J gene: TRBJ2-5
D gene: -
clone size: few
V gene: TRBV7-2

CDR3 protein: CATSVYEGLADTQYF
CDR3 DNA: TGTGCCACCAGCGTATACGAGGGACTGGCAGATACGCAGTATTTT
J gene: TRBJ2-3
D gene: -
clone size: few
V gene: TRBV15

CDR3 protein: CASSLIWAPGGQETQYF
CDR3 DNA: TGTGCCAGCAGCTTGATTTGGGCCCCGGGCGGACAAGAGACCCAGTACTTC
J gene: TRBJ2-5
D gene: -
clone size: few
V gene: TRBV5-6

CDR3 protein: CASSFDADWNEKLFF
CDR3 DNA: TGTGCCAGCAGCTTCGATGCGGACTGGAATGAAAAACTGTTTTTT
J gene: TRBJ1-4
D gene: -
clone size: few
V gene: TRBV5-5

CDR3 protein: CSARVAGYIGGISCTDTQYF
CDR3 DNA: TGCAGTGCTAGAGTAGCGGGATATATAGGGGGCATATCTTGCACAGATACGCAGTATTTT
J gene: TRBJ2-3
D gene: -
clone size: -
V gene: TRBV20-1

CDR3 protein: CASSPTGGTYNEQFF
CDR3 DNA: TGTGCCAGCAGCCCCACCGGGGGTACGTACAATGAGCAGTTCTTC
J gene: TRBJ2-1
D gene: -
clone size: -
V gene: TRBV7-3

CDR3 protein: CASIQAIRFGTQYF
CDR3 DNA: TGTGCCAGCATCCAAGCTATCAGGTTTGGAACCCAGTACTTC
J gene: TRBJ2-5
D gene: -
clone size: -
V gene: TRBV14

CDR3 protein: CASSHDRGLTYNEQFF
CDR3 DNA: TGCGCCAGCAGCCATGACAGGGGGTTAACCTACAATGAGCAGTTCTTC
J gene: TRBJ2-1
D gene: TRBD1
clone size: -
V gene: TRBV4-3

CDR3 protein: CASRLRGYGYTF
CDR3 DNA: TGTGCCAGCAGGTTAAGGGGGTATGGCTACACCTTC
J gene: TRBJ1-2
D gene: -
clone size: -
V gene: TRBV12-3/TRBV12-4

CDR3 protein: CASSLWGLAGAISSYNEQFF
CDR3 DNA: TGCGCCAGCAGCTTATGGGGACTAGCGGGAGCAATCAGCTCCTACAATGAGCAGTTCTTC
J gene: TRBJ2-1
D gene: TRBD2
clone size: -
V gene: TRBV5-1

CDR3 protein: CATTSTGELFF
CDR3 DNA: TGTGCCACCACCTCAACCGGGGAGCTGTTTTTT
J gene: TRBJ2-2
D gene: -
clone size: few
V gene: TRBV7-9

CDR3 protein: CASSYHRVLSYNEQFF
CDR3 DNA: TGTGCCAGCAGTTACCACAGGGTTCTCTCCTACAATGAGCAGTTCTTC
J gene: TRBJ2-1
D gene: -
clone size: few
V gene: TRBV6-2/TRBV6-3

CDR3 protein: CASTRGGNTEAFF
CDR3 DNA: TGTGCCTCGACACGGGGGGGGAACACTGAAGCTTTCTTT
J gene: TRBJ1-1
D gene: -
clone size: -
V gene: TRBV30

CDR3 protein: CASRLGNQETQYF
CDR3 DNA: TGTGCCAGCAGACTAGGAAATCAAGAGACCCAGTACTTC
J gene: TRBJ2-5
D gene: -
clone size: few
V gene: TRBV12-3/TRBV12-4

CDR3 protein: CASSSAGLAGSSHEQYF
CDR3 DNA: TGCGCCAGCAGCTCGGCGGGACTAGCGGGAAGTTCCCACGAGCAGTACTTC
J gene: TRBJ2-7
D gene: TRBD2
clone size: few
V gene: TRBV5-1

CDR3 protein: CASSLSARGNQPQHF
CDR3 DNA: TGTGCCAGCAGTTTAAGTGCGCGGGGCAATCAGCCCCAGCATTTT
J gene: TRBJ1-5
D gene: -
clone size: few
V gene: TRBV28